Here is one T cell receptor beta chain with its context. This record belongs to a study of blood T cell repertoires in COVID-19. About the research overall: Sample material is recorded as cDNA or gDNA derived from T cells, B-cell-depleted T cells, or PBMCs.

Germline V gives CDR1 SGHDT, CDR2 YYEEEE. The CDR3 spans 15 residues. The V and J ends lost 3 bases and 0 bases, in that order; junction bases with no gene match: 3. In the authors' methods: Reference gene primer amplification yielded estimated nucleated cell counts. Profiling relied on immunoSEQ multiplex PCR, and the TCRdb table lists in-frame clones only, not all of them. V and J calls and clone size are copied from that table; D and trimming were computed from the DNA. Of about 58,000 clones listed, over 75% are singletons. In Seattle, patients joined the study during active infection and were tracked longitudinally.

The clonotype was recovered from a man in his 60s with COVID-19, enrolled during active disease. Input material: peripheral blood. The chain joins TRBV5-6 to TRBJ1-1; 9 bases fit TRBD1. The CDR3 spells CASSSGQGMNTEAFF. Here the CDR3 DNA reads TGTGCCAGCAGCTCGGGACAGGGAATGAACACTGAAGCTTTCTTT.